This T cell receptor (beta chain) was recorded in a study of tumor-infiltrating lymphocytes in primary liver carcinoma. The overall study: Between about 4 and 11 cm across, the tumors were all of stage T1-T3 N0M0.

From around 500 ng of total RNA, TCR beta-specific cDNA was reverse-transcribed using a constant-region primer. ARM-PCR was slightly modified, and three nested multiplex PCR rounds with it gave rise to the TCR beta libraries. The first two PCR rounds used TRBV1-TRBV30 forward primers with a C-beta reverse primer, 10 to 11 cycles each. TCRdb re-called the multiplex PCR reads through MiXCR, storing one row per CDR3 protein. Found here are 250,000 to 400,000 distinct CDR3 sequences, 50% to 70% of them singletons; the top ten hold roughly 8.6%. There are 16 residues in the CDR3. With 2 bases clipped from V and 5 bases from J, the junction kept 9 bases outside the gene matches. The germline V gene has CDR1 SGHRS and CDR2 YFSETQ. Both blood RNA, taken from unsorted whole blood, and germline DNA were extracted.

The genes are TRBV5-1 and TRBJ2-2; 7 nucleotides match TRBD1. The material sequenced was peripheral blood. The receptor was isolated from a man aged 40-49 years with primary liver carcinoma and hepatitis B virus infection. In DNA form, the CDR3 reads TGCGCCAGCAGCTTAGGGGACAGCACCTCTACCGGGGAGCTGTTTTTT. This translates into CASSLGDSTSTGELFF.